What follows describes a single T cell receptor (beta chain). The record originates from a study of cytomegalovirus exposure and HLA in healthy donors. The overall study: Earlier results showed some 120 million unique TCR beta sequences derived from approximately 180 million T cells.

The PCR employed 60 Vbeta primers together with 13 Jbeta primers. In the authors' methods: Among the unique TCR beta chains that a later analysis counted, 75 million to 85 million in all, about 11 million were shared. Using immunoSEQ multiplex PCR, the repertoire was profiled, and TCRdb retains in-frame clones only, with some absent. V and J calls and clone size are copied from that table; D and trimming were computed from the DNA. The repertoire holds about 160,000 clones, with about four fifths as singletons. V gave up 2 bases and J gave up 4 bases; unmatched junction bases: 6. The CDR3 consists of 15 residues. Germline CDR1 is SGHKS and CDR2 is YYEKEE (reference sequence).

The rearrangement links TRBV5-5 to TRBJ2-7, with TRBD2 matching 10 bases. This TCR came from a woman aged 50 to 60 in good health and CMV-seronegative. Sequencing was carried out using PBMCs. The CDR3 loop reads CASSLSGGGSYEQYF. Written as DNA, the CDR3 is TGTGCCAGCAGCTTAAGCGGGGGGGGATCTTACGAGCAGTACTTC.